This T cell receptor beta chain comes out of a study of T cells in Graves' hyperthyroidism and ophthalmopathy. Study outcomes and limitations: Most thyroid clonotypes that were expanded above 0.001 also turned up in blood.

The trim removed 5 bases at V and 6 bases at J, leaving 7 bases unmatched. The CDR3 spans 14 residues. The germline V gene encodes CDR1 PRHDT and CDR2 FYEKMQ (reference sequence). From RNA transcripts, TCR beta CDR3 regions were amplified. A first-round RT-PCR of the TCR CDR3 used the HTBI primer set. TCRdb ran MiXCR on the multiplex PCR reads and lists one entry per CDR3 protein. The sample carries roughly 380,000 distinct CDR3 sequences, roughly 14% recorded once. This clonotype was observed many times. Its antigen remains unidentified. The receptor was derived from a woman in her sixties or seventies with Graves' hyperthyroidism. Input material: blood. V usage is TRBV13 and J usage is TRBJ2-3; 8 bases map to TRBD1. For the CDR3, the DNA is TGTGCCAGCAGCGGAACAGGGGGACAGGATACGCAGTATTTT. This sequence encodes CASSGTGGQDTQYF.